This T cell receptor (beta chain) was captured in a study of blood T cell repertoires in COVID-19. Study context: Acute and convalescent COVID-19 specimens originated in the United States, Italy and Spain. Sources were T cells, B-cell-depleted T cells, or PBMCs; the material itself was cDNA or gDNA.

The V and J ends lost 7 bases and 5 bases, in that order; junction bases with no gene match: 8. The CDR3 length is 17 residues. Per germline, CDR1 MDHEN and CDR2 SYDVKM. In the source study's methods: It was from reference gene primer amplification that nucleated cell counts were estimated. TCRdb keeps only in-frame clones here, not all; method: immunoSEQ multiplex PCR. V, J and clone size reflect that table, while D and trimming were determined from the DNA. The sample consists of 100,000 to 150,000 clones, 88% of them appearing once. The receptor was derived from a middle-aged man with acute or convalescent COVID-19. The chain carries TRBV28 and TRBJ2-2; 15 positions agree with TRBD2. Input material: peripheral blood. The CDR3 spells CASNPGLAGGWTGELFF. Here the CDR3 DNA reads TGTGCCAGCAATCCGGGACTAGCGGGAGGTTGGACCGGGGAGCTGTTTTTT.